The clone carrying this T cell receptor (beta chain) was detected only a few times. Its target is unknown. Germline CDR1 is PRHDT and CDR2 is FYEKMQ (reference sequence). The CDR3 totals 14 residues. Trimming removed 5 bases from V and 0 bases from J, with 8 bases in between. The entry originates in a study of OX40 agonist ivuxolimab in advanced cancers. Sequenced by immunoSEQ multiplex PCR; TCRdb stores in-frame clones only, minus some. This table has 30,000 or so clones, more than 60% appearing once. Findings of the study overall: Among the nonresponders, some also had low normalized T-cell clonal expansion. On average, CD8+ T cells had more expanded clones than CD4+. Expanded peripheral T cells had an undetermined antigen specificity.

The chain has TRBV13 and TRBJ1-3; no reliable D call. The specimen was CD4+ or CD8+ T cells sorted from blood, collected in a trial of the OX40 agonist ivuxolimab. This sequence originates from an adult with an advanced solid tumor such as melanoma, head and neck, liver or kidney cancer. The CDR3 nucleotides read TGTGCCAGCAGCGCCACTCACTCTGGAAACACCATATATTTT. It is translated as CASSATHSGNTIYF.